One sample yielded the 10 T cell receptor beta chains listed below, sequenced in a study of T-cell reconstitution after alpha-beta-depleted transplantation in children. Unique molecular identifiers were incorporated when the TCRbeta library was constructed. One entry per CDR3 protein, called by TCRdb with MiXCR from the PCR reads. In the table there are roughly 200,000 distinct CDR3 sequences, about 15% of which are singletons. Specimen: PBMCs from the stem cell graft donor, collected from the stem cell graft. Receptor source: a human donor who donated a stem cell graft to a child with acute lymphoblastic leukemia.

This clonotype was seen repeatedly, ten times or more. The chain carries TRBV10-3 and TRBJ2-3; possibly TRBD1 for D (6 bases). This CDR3 spans 15 amino acids. Germline-derived CDR1 and CDR2 are ENHRY and SYGVKD. V lost 3 bases and J 2 bases, leaving 12 bases between the germline ends. CDR3: CAISEGDTYTDTQYF. CDR3 DNA: TGTGCCATCAGTGAAGGGGACACTTACACAGATACGCAGTATTTT.

This clonotype was recorded at least ten times. This rearrangement joins TRBV20-1 to TRBJ2-1; 10 positions agree with TRBD2. This CDR3 spans 17 amino acids. Germline assignment: CDR1 DFQATT and CDR2 SNEGSKA (reference sequence). V gave up 0 bases and J gave up 6 bases; unmatched junction bases: 11. CDR3 DNA sequence: TGCAGTGCTAGAGATCGACTAGCGGGCTCCCTGGGCAATGAGCAGTTCTTC. This sequence encodes CSARDRLAGSLGNEQFF.

This clonotype appeared many times. This sequence joins TRBV20-1 and TRBJ2-1; TRBD1 agrees at 7 bases. This CDR3 is 11 amino acids long. Trimming took 2 bases from V and 8 from J; bases not matched to a gene: 0. CDR1 is DFQATT, CDR2 SNEGSKA, per germline (reference sequence). The CDR3: CSARQGDEQFF. The CDR3 DNA follows: TGCAGTGCTAGACAGGGGGATGAGCAGTTCTTC.

J is TRBJ2-5 and V is TRBV5-1; no definite D call. Germline values: CDR1 SGHRS, CDR2 YFSETQ. Trimming took off 0 bases at V and 2 bases at J, with 8 bases between the two ends. The CDR3 covers 14 residues. The CDR3 region is CASSLDGRQETQYF. The CDR3 DNA reads as TGCGCCAGCAGCTTGGACGGCCGACAAGAGACCCAGTACTTC.

This clonotype was seen only a few times. CDR3 protein: CASSLRTGGSQNYGYTF. CDR3 bases: TGCGCCAGCAGCTTAAGGACAGGGGGCTCACAAAACTATGGCTACACCTTC. The V and J genes are TRBV5-1 and TRBJ1-2; TRBD1 matches at 11 bases. The length of the CDR3 is 17 residues. Losses at the gene ends were 2 bases for V and 2 bases for J; bases not matched to a gene: 8. Germline V gives CDR1 SGHRS, CDR2 YFSETQ.

The genes are TRBV6-4 and TRBJ2-1; the match to TRBD2 covers 12 bases. V trimming: 4 bases; J trimming: 8 bases; junction bases outside the gene matches: 6. Germline values: CDR1 MRHNA, CDR2 SNTAGT. The CDR3 is made up of 15 amino acids. Here the CDR3 reads CASSGGLAGFDEQFF. The DNA of the CDR3 is TGTGCCAGCAGTGGAGGACTAGCGGGATTCGATGAGCAGTTCTTC.

The J gene is TRBJ1-1, the V gene TRBV13, with a possible D match to TRBD1 (6 bases). Trimming cost V 4 bases and J 6 bases, with 12 bases left between them. This CDR3 spans 13 amino acids. CDR1 and CDR2 from the germline V gene are PRHDT and FYEKMQ (reference sequence). The CDR3 sequence is CASSYPNRAEAFF. CDR3 nucleotides: TGTGCCAGCAGCTATCCTAACAGGGCTGAAGCTTTCTTT.

This clonotype was found many times. The CDR3 DNA reads as TGCAGCGTGGACCGACTAGCGGGAAATGAGCAGTTCTTC. Translated: CSVDRLAGNEQFF. The chain carries TRBV29-1 and TRBJ2-1, with 11 bases that match TRBD2. V lost 6 bases, J lost 7 bases, and 5 bases stayed unmatched. The germline CDR1 and CDR2 sequences are SQVTM and ANQGSEA. This CDR3 region has 13 residues.

This clonotype was detected many times. The V and J genes are TRBV3-1 and TRBJ2-5; D is undetermined. Looked up from germline, CDR1 is LGHDT and CDR2 is YNNKEL (reference sequence). V lost 1 base, J lost 2 bases, and 5 bases lay in between. There are 13 residues in the CDR3. CDR3 amino acids: CASSQASQETQYF. The CDR3 nucleotides read TGTGCCAGCAGCCAAGCGTCTCAAGAGACCCAGTACTTC.

This clonotype was seen repeatedly, ten times or more. The rearrangement links TRBV12-3 or TRBV12-4 to TRBJ2-3; possibly TRBD1 for D (5 bases). V lost 8 bases to trimming and J lost 6 bases, with 24 bases between them. The CDR3 contains 16 residues. CDR3 in DNA: TGTGCCAGCGGCCGGGCCCAACGAAGGGGTCCCGATACGCAGTATTTT. This encodes CASGRAQRRGPDTQYF.